The source of this T cell receptor beta chain is a study of identical twins. TCRdb reanalysed the 5' RACE reads using MiXCR and keeps one entry per CDR3 protein. The profile shows some 1,600,000 distinct CDR3 sequences, around 33% of them singletons. Germline CDR1 and CDR2: MDHEN and SYDVKM. The V segment lost 11 bases and the J segment 4 bases; nucleotides outside the gene matches: 3. The CDR3 runs to 11 residues. The V and J genes are TRBV28 and TRBJ1-2, with 8 nucleotides matching TRBD1. The sample taken for sequencing was cord blood. The TCR was taken from a newborn girl in good health. DNA for the CDR3: TGTGCCGGACAGGGCCCCTATGGCTACACCTTC. It specifies CAGQGPYGYTF.